The rows below give T cell receptor beta chains drawn from one sample of a study of shared clonotypes between healthy human individuals. The protocol was immunoSEQ multiplex PCR, while the TCRdb copy is restricted to in-frame clones and leaves out a portion. The sample holds about 2.3 million clones, around 92% seen once. Sequenced input: naive CD4+ T cells from PBMCs. These receptors were obtained from a man between 18 and 35 years old in good health. Some clones in this sample may be carry-over from other donors' samples. The conserved cysteine and the conserved F or W are not part of the CDR3 here.

>TRBV4-1
ASSHPGHYEQY
>TRBV28
ASSYPTLRDEQF
>TRBV7-9
ASSLVLPTNEKLF
>TRBV5-4
ASSPPGQNYGYT
>TRBV25-1
RRTDRVNEQF
>TRBV5-1
ASSLAGSSSYEQY
>TRBV4-2
ASSQERVLNYGYT
>TRBV15
ATSRELAGAGETQY
>TRBV7-9
ASRFTGVPSEKLF
>TRBV5-1
ASSLASGAYNEQF
>TRBV18
ASSPNRGRDTEAF
>TRBV27
ASGSRQGAVSDKPQH
>TRBV5-8
ASSLGRVSTNEKLF
>TRBV5-1
ASSLGRSNTGELF
>TRBV11-2
ASRTNRGPNFRGYT
>TRBV7-8
ASSLSGRGTYEQY
>TRBV2
ASSDYYSPTGKGGYT
>TRBV28
ASNWARSSGANVLT
>TRBV18
ASSPNPGQYTDTQY
>TRBV27
ASSPEGNSPYEQY
>TRBV5-1
ASSLDGLPNTEAF
>TRBV19
ASSKQGIGTAYEQY
>TRBV18
ASSPGQGSEQY
>TRBV28
ASSLAGGFQPQH
>TRBV6-5
ASSPEDRRSYGYT
>TRBV30
AWSPGSGQETQY
>TRBV7-3
ASSSDSLSTDTQY
>TRBV7-2
ASSLVGGALYGYT
>TRBV5-4
ASSQTSGRASETQY
>TRBV5-4
ASKTEAGGYGYT
>TRBV28
ASTLRGTGELF
>TRBV5-1
ASSHNGGTTEAF